This TCR beta chain is drawn from a study of cytomegalovirus exposure and HLA in healthy donors. Findings and limits, study-wide: Accurate predictions that matched the HLA-A and HLA-B alleles of most subjects were reportedly made from TCR beta sequences. A previous analysis found most TCR beta V segments productive roughly 87% or roughly 30% of the time. Accounts indicate the classifier identified cytomegalovirus status with strong specificity and sensitivity.

It was with 60 Vbeta and 13 Jbeta primers that the PCR ran. Profiled with immunoSEQ multiplex PCR; TCRdb holds only in-frame clones, not every one. The table records about 170,000 clones, 80% of them present only once. This clone was detected a few times. Its antigen is unidentified. Sequences were obtained from PBMCs. This sequence originates from a woman between 45 and 60 years old in good health and CMV-seropositive.

The chain's CDR3 is CASSSWTGAGELFF. The CDR3 coding sequence is TGCGCCAGCAGTTCTTGGACAGGGGCCGGGGAGCTGTTTTTT. J is TRBJ2-2 and V is TRBV4-1, with 9 bases aligning to TRBD1. V dropped 6 bases and J dropped 6; count of bases not matched to a gene: 5. The CDR3 sequence is 14 residues long. Germline CDR1 and CDR2: MGHRA and YSYEKL.